This T cell receptor (beta chain) stems from a study of cytomegalovirus exposure and HLA in healthy donors. Findings and limits, study-wide: Relative to equally common others, HLA-associated TCR beta chains showed greater clonal expansion in a later analysis. In terms of immune exposure information, only CMV serostatus was available.

As regards this clone: Its target is not known.

Unmatched junction bases numbered 9, after V lost 5 bases and J lost 10 bases. Per the germline V gene, CDR1 is MGHRA and CDR2 is YSYEKL. The length of the CDR3 is 15 residues. The study ran its PCR with 60 Vbeta and 13 Jbeta primers. The method was immunoSEQ multiplex PCR; TCRdb's version includes in-frame clones alone and lacks a portion of them. The sample shows under 150,000 clones, about 72% of them seen only once. The genes are TRBV4-1 and TRBJ2-2; TRBD2 agrees at 11 bases. The sequenced material came from PBMCs. The TCR sequence derives from a man in his forties or fifties in good health and CMV-seronegative. CDR3 nucleotides: TGCGCCAGCAGCGAACTAGCGGGGGTATTCAAGGAGCTGTTTTTT. This codes for CASSELAGVFKELFF.